Listed here are 21 T cell receptor beta chains from one sample, sequenced in a study of T cell responses to AZD1222 COVID-19 vaccine. The repertoire was sequenced with immunoSEQ multiplex PCR; TCRdb's copy has only in-frame clones and lacks some. The table lists about 150,000 clones, about 95% of them singletons. This specimen was peripheral blood, taken on day 0 of AZD1222 vaccination. The receptors here all came from an adult in good health.

The chain is built from TRBV11-2 and TRBJ1-3; D gene ambiguous. The CDR3 runs to 14 residues. Germline V gene lookup returns CDR1 SGHAT and CDR2 FQNNGV. V was shortened by 1 base and J by 0 bases, with 4 bases between the two germline ends. This chain's CDR3 is CASSLGLSGNTIYF. In DNA, the CDR3 is TGTGCCAGCAGCTTAGGCCTCTCTGGAAACACCATATATTTT.

The chain has TRBV11-2 and TRBJ2-5, with 11 bases that match TRBD1. V trimming: 3 bases; J trimming: 2 bases; junction bases outside the gene matches: 5. From germline, CDR1 is SGHAT and CDR2 FQNNGV. This CDR3 is 16 amino acids long. The CDR3 reads CASSFYGTGGQETQYF. For the CDR3, the DNA is TGTGCCAGCAGCTTTTACGGGACAGGGGGGCAAGAGACCCAGTACTTC.

This sequence joins TRBV16 and TRBJ1-2, with D unclear. V was pared by 2 bases and J by 8 bases, with 18 bases between. This CDR3 is 15 amino acids long. From germline, CDR1 is KGHSY and CDR2 FQNENV. CDR3 bases: TGTGCCAGCAGCCAAACCGGACGTAATTTGGGGGGCTACACCTTC. Its protein product is CASSQTGRNLGGYTF.

The rearrangement links TRBV19 to TRBJ1-5, with D perhaps matching TRBD1 (5 bases). The germline V gene encodes CDR1 LNHDA and CDR2 SQIVND (reference sequence). The CDR3 sequence is 12 residues long. V was cut by 7 bases and J by 14 bases, with 18 bases left in between. For the CDR3, the DNA is TGTGCCAGTACCTACCTGGGGAGGGACGAGCATTTT. Translated, it gives CASTYLGRDEHF.

The chain uses TRBV7-6 and TRBJ1-2, with D perhaps TRBD1 (6 bases). CDR3 size: 13 residues. Looked up from germline, CDR1 is SGHVS and CDR2 is FNYEAQ. Deletions cut 1 base from V and 8 bases from J, with 11 bases between. CDR3 DNA: TGTGCCAGCAGCTTAGAGGGGGTTGAGGGCTACACCTTC. Its translation: CASSLEGVEGYTF. The whole variable domain, filled in from reference TRBV7-6 and TRBJ1-2, reads GAGVSQSPRYKVTKRGQDVALRCDPISGHVSLYWYRQALGQGPEFLTYFNYEAQQDKSGLPNDRFSAERPEGSISTLTIQRTEQRDSAMYRCASSLEGVEGYTFGSGTRLTVV.

V and J are TRBV24-1 and TRBJ1-5; 8 nucleotides line up with TRBD1. V lost 9 bases and J lost 5; bases outside the gene matches: 11. Germline values: CDR1 KGHDR, CDR2 SFDVKD. The CDR3 loop spans 15 amino acids. The CDR3, as DNA: TGTGCCACCGGGACCGGAGGACAGGGAGATCAGCCCCAGCATTTT. Translated, it gives CATGTGGQGDQPQHF.

V is TRBV4-1 and J is TRBJ2-1; no clear D gene. The V gene's germline CDR1 is MGHRA and CDR2 YSYEKL. Between the trimmed V and J ends, which lost 1 base and 9 bases, there was a span of 10 bases. There are 13 residues in the CDR3. Written as DNA, the CDR3 is TGCGCCAGCAGCCAAGGGGCAGGCAGTGAGCAGTTCTTC. Protein: CASSQGAGSEQFF.

The chain has TRBV2 and TRBJ1-3; the D gene is possibly TRBD1 (6 bases). Germline-derived CDR1 and CDR2 are SNHLY and FYNNEI. The CDR3 runs to 14 residues. V was trimmed by 7 bases and J by 0 bases, leaving 10 bases between them. The CDR3 DNA is TGTGCCAGCAAGGGGGGGTTCTCTGGAAACACCATATATTTT. This sequence encodes CASKGGFSGNTIYF.

The J gene is TRBJ2-1, the V gene TRBV5-4, with D hard to call. Deletions cut 0 bases from V and 5 bases from J, with 9 bases between. The CDR3 runs 14 residues. CDR1 and CDR2 from the germline V gene are SGHNT and YYREEE (reference sequence). The CDR3 is CASSLVSQDNEQFF. The CDR3 DNA reads TGTGCCAGCAGCTTGGTAAGCCAGGACAATGAGCAGTTCTTC.

V usage is TRBV5-4 and J usage is TRBJ2-4; 7 bases match TRBD1. The germline V gene encodes CDR1 SGHNT and CDR2 YYREEE (reference sequence). The CDR3 spans 15 residues. V lost 4 bases, J lost 6 bases, and 10 bases stayed unmatched. CDR3 in DNA: TGTGCCAGCAGCCTACTACAGGGGCCTGCAAACATTCAGTACTTC. Translated: CASSLLQGPANIQYF. Full variable domain (remainder filled in from reference TRBV5-4 and TRBJ2-4): ETGVTQSPTHLIKTRGQQVTLRCSSQSGHNTVSWYQQALGQGPQFIFQYYREEENGRGNFPPRFSGLQFPNYSSELNVNALELDDSALYLCASSLLQGPANIQYFGAGTRLSVL.

The chain carries TRBV7-9 and TRBJ2-5; 8 bases are a match to TRBD1. The CDR3 consists of 16 residues. Germline V CDR1 and CDR2: SEHNR, FQNEAQ (reference sequence). Unmatched junction bases numbered 7, after V lost 2 bases and J lost 2 bases. DNA of the CDR3: TGTGCCAGCAGCTTAAGGGGGGACAGGCATCAAGAGACCCAGTACTTC. Amino acid sequence: CASSLRGDRHQETQYF.

This clone was recorded a few times. The chain is built from TRBV5-4 and TRBJ1-3; D perhaps matches TRBD1 (6 bases). The CDR3 totals 15 residues. CDR1 and CDR2 (germline): SGHNT, YYREEE (reference sequence). V gave up 0 bases and J gave up 2 bases, with 9 bases separating them. The CDR3 DNA reads as TGTGCCAGCAGCTTGGGGGGGCGCGCTGGAAACACCATATATTTT. Translation: CASSLGGRAGNTIYF.

This chain uses TRBV19 with TRBJ1-1, with TRBD1 identical over 7 bases. V was clipped by 0 bases and J by 5 bases; unmatched bases: 6. The CDR3 contains 15 residues. Germline-derived CDR1 and CDR2 are LNHDA and SQIVND (reference sequence). CDR3 region: CASSIEEGAHTEAFF. Written as DNA, the CDR3 is TGTGCCAGTAGTATAGAGGAGGGGGCGCATACTGAAGCTTTCTTT.

The rearrangement joins TRBV5-1 to TRBJ1-1, with TRBD1 identical over 7 bases. V shed 2 bases and J 9 bases; nucleotides not matched to a gene: 7. Germline assignment: CDR1 SGHRS and CDR2 YFSETQ. CDR3 size: 13 residues. CDR3 nucleotide sequence: TGCGCCAGCAGCTTAACTGACAGGGTCCAAGCTTTCTTT. It is translated as CASSLTDRVQAFF.

V usage is TRBV9 and J usage is TRBJ1-1; D is ambiguous. Germline V CDR1 and CDR2: SGDLS, YYNGEE. V lost 0 bases and J lost 1, with 7 bases in between. The CDR3 runs 14 residues. The CDR3 region is CASSVVAGNTEAFF. The CDR3 DNA reads TGTGCCAGCAGCGTAGTCGCAGGGAACACTGAAGCTTTCTTT.

The sample holds one count of this clone. The chain recombines TRBV6-5 with TRBJ2-4; 7 bases fit TRBD1. This CDR3 has 13 residues. V shed 6 bases, J shed 13 bases, and the junction held 12 bases outside the gene matches. CDR1 MNHEY and CDR2 SVGAGI come from the germline V gene. Here the CDR3 DNA reads TGTGCCAGCAGCAAAGGGGGCGGACTTGGCCAGTACTTC. Amino acids: CASSKGGGLGQYF.

This clone appeared once. The gene calls are TRBV7-6 and TRBJ2-1; D tentatively fits TRBD1 or TRBD2 (6 bases each). The germline V gene encodes CDR1 SGHVS and CDR2 FNYEAQ. This CDR3 spans 16 amino acids. V was cut by 0 bases and J by 2 bases, with 11 bases left in between. CDR3 amino acids: CASSLAGGTTYNEQFF. The CDR3 DNA is TGTGCCAGCAGCTTAGCTGGCGGGACAACCTACAATGAGCAGTTCTTC.

The CDR3 reads CASRPGSYDMNTEAFF. CDR3 DNA sequence: TGTGCCAGCCGACCGGGATCCTATGACATGAACACTGAAGCTTTCTTT. This chain joins TRBV19 and TRBJ1-1, with D uncertain. With 9 bases removed from V and 0 bases from J, the gap between germline ends came to 20 bases. Per the germline V gene, CDR1 is LNHDA and CDR2 is SQIVND (reference sequence). This CDR3 contains 16 residues.

This chain uses TRBV28 with TRBJ1-2; 7 bases are shared with TRBD1. The germline V gene has CDR1 MDHEN and CDR2 SYDVKM. There are 12 residues in the CDR3. Trimming cost V 6 bases and J 7 bases; bases outside gene matches: 5. This CDR3 is CASRRGLGGYTF. The CDR3 bases are TGTGCCAGCAGGAGGGGGCTCGGTGGCTACACCTTC.

The chain couples TRBV7-3 to TRBJ2-5, with TRBD2 matching over 14 bases. Trimming took 2 bases from V and 5 from J; bases not matched to a gene: 4. Germline V CDR1 and CDR2: SGHTA, FQGTGA. This CDR3 comprises 16 residues. The CDR3 sequence is CASSLGTSGSGETQYF. The CDR3 DNA follows: TGTGCCAGCAGCTTAGGGACTAGCGGGAGTGGGGAGACCCAGTACTTC.

This clone was seen a single time. The rearrangement joins TRBV9 to TRBJ1-1, with D perhaps matching TRBD1 (5 bases). With 3 bases removed from V and 0 bases from J, the gap between germline ends came to 18 bases. CDR3 length: 17 amino acids. Germline V gives CDR1 SGDLS, CDR2 YYNGEE. The CDR3 reads CASSAMPQTEMNTEAFF. The CDR3 DNA reads as TGTGCCAGCAGCGCGATGCCGCAGACAGAGATGAACACTGAAGCTTTCTTT.